A single T cell receptor (beta chain) is shown here with its context. This clone has just one count. What antigen it recognizes has not been identified. No much larger clone is present one base from it, and per-base qualities are unavailable. The time point label corresponds to: cells obtained before transplantation from donor or recipient. CD3+CD4+ and CD3+CD8+ populations were FACS-sorted from unstimulated pre-transplant donor and recipient cells taken from spleen or lymph nodes. These data come from a study of graft-versus-host responses after intestinal transplantation (dated by TCRdb to the early 2020s). About the full investigation: Recipients received multivisceral, liver-intestinal, or isolated intestinal transplants. The cohort enrolled under 30 intestinal transplant recipients, one of whom was a retransplant, and 3 patients without pretransplant specimens were excluded. Alloreactive clones were identified by sequencing pre-transplant mixed lymphocyte reaction products and comparing them with unstimulated pre-transplant donor and recipient T cells. Donor T cell macrochimerism was defined as a peak of at least 4% donor T cells among recipient peripheral blood mononuclear cells. Samples from a few later patients were sequenced in-house on an Illumina MiSeq with MiXCR processing rather than by the commercial service. Graft-versus-host and host-versus-graft alloreactive T cell clones were tracked in the graft, circulation and bone marrow after intestinal transplantation using bulk TCR-beta CDR3 sequencing. Every recipient was given anti-thymocyte globulin induction, then maintenance tacrolimus and steroids for about 3 years. Study-wide conclusions, independent of this receptor: In the allografts of patients with donor T cell macrochimerism, GvH to HvG T cell clonal ratios were high. GvH clones were detected in recipient bone marrow, and some of these GvH clones were observed earlier in ileal mucosa or blood, consistent with an intestinal mucosal origin. Peak levels of circulating GvH clones were associated with declines in HvG clones early after transplant. The relatively low number and heterogeneity of intestinal transplant patients limited the conclusions.

The germline ends are 9 bases apart after V is trimmed by 2 bases and J by 4 bases. From the cysteine through the valine, the CDR3 covers 13 amino acids. Just the 39-base CDR3 DNA is kept, in frame starting at base 1. As encoded in the germline V gene, CDR1 is ENHRY while CDR2 is SYGVKD. Library prep was done by the immunoSEQ multiplex PCR assay. For most patients, genomic DNA was isolated using the Qiagen DNeasy Blood and Tissue Kit and was shipped frozen to Adaptive Biotechnologies for TCR sequencing. For most patients, genomic DNA was subjected to high-throughput TCR-beta CDR3 sequencing by Adaptive Biotechnologies. Per the source publication's procedure: Adaptive's ImmunoSEQ software was the source of the TCR sequencing data for roughly 19 patients, while a few other patients were processed with MiXCR and VDJtools. CD4 versus CD8 sorting errors were corrected by removing sequences found in both subsets at a frequency ratio below 5:1. CDR3 nucleotide sequences shared between donor and recipient were removed because the origin of such sequences could not be assigned. At least 2-fold expansion over unstimulated cells and a minimum CFSE-low frequency of 0.002% (template counts) or 0.001% (read counts) were required for clones to be classified as alloreactive. Clones detected in sequenced pre-transplant spleen, lymph node, or MLR CFSE-low populations of the donor or recipient were defined as mappable. The cumulative frequency of alloreactive clones was calculated as a percentage of all sequences, weighted by copy number. The table was pulled from immuneACCESS by TCRdb, which kept in-frame rearrangements only. Such tables lose some clones; where checked, under half of the loss comes from unresolved V genes, and the rest has no known cause. V and J calls and clone size come straight from that table; D and trimming were deduced from the DNA. The sample table contains approximately 70,000 clones; only one count was recorded for 75% to 90% of them. The ten most abundant clones make up 0.39% of the sample.

This specimen was unstimulated CD4+ T cells sorted from spleen or lymph node cells, taken before transplant. The clonotype was recovered from a human donor who was the organ donor for an intestinal transplant. Recombination linked TRBV10-3 to TRBJ2-7; possibly the D gene is TRBD1, per 6 matching bases. The nucleotide sequence reads TGTGCCATCAGTGAGGGACAGTTATACGAGCAGTACGTC. Its translation reads: CAISEGQLYEQYV.